Following are 27 T cell receptor beta chains from one sample sequenced in a study of blood T cell repertoires in COVID-19. The assay was immunoSEQ multiplex PCR, and TCRdb's table has in-frame clones only and misses some. Among approximately 300,000 clones listed, 88% were seen once. Sequencing was carried out using peripheral blood. The receptors stem from a woman in her 30s with COVID-19, enrolled during active disease.

This chain joins TRBV5-1 and TRBJ1-1, with D possibly being TRBD1 (6 bases). The CDR3 extends over 11 amino acids. Germline CDR1 reads SGHRS; CDR2 reads YFSETQ. The V end was cut by 3 bases, the J end by 11 bases, with 11 bases between. CDR3 nucleotides: TGCGCCAGCAGCTCCCACAGGGAGGCTTTCTTT. Translation gives CASSSHREAFF.

The gene calls are TRBV5-1 and TRBJ2-1, with 9 bases fitting TRBD2. The CDR3 is 18 residues long. Germline CDR1 is SGHRS and CDR2 is YFSETQ. After removal of 3 bases from V and 3 bases from J, the junction contained 13 bases not matched to a gene. The CDR3 here is CASSYRTRLADNYNEQFF. The CDR3 nucleotides read TGCGCCAGCAGCTATAGGACGAGACTAGCGGATAACTACAATGAGCAGTTCTTC.

The CDR3 DNA is TGTGCCAGCAGCTCCGGGACTAGCGGGAGGGCCGTGGGAGAGACCCAGTACTTC. Translation: CASSSGTSGRAVGETQYF. This chain joins TRBV5-4 and TRBJ2-5; 16 bases agree with TRBD2. V lost 3 bases and J lost 4; bases outside the gene matches: 9. This CDR3 is built from 18 residues. Looked up from germline, CDR1 is SGHNT and CDR2 is YYREEE (reference sequence).

V is TRBV6-2 or TRBV6-3 and J is TRBJ2-3, with D perhaps matching TRBD2 (6 bases). Germline V gives CDR1 MNHEY, CDR2 SVGEGT. V was clipped by 2 bases and J by 4 bases, with 10 bases between them. The CDR3 spans 14 residues. CDR3 in DNA: TGTGCCAGCAGTTACCCCCGGGAGTCAGATACGCAGTATTTT. This sequence encodes CASSYPRESDTQYF.

The V gene is TRBV2, the J gene TRBJ2-7; 8 nucleotides match TRBD1. Germline V gene lookup returns CDR1 SNHLY and CDR2 FYNNEI. J gave up 2 bases and V 5 bases, and 20 bases lay outside the gene matches. The CDR3 is made up of 19 amino acids. The CDR3 region is CASSPRRGQGLITTYEQYF. The CDR3 DNA is TGTGCCAGCAGTCCACGCCGCGGACAGGGTTTAATAACCACCTACGAGCAGTACTTC.

The chain has TRBV6-5 and TRBJ2-7, with TRBD2 matching 9 bases. With V trimmed by 1 base and J by 0 bases, 1 base remained unmatched. Germline CDR1 MNHEY, CDR2 SVGAGI. CDR3 length: 15 residues. The CDR3 region is CASSYFSGSSYEQYF. CDR3 bases: TGTGCCAGCAGTTACTTTAGCGGGAGCTCCTACGAGCAGTACTTC.

The CDR3 region is CASSVDTSGRFEQYF. CDR3 nucleotides: TGTGCCAGCAGCGTAGATACTAGCGGGAGATTCGAGCAGTACTTC. The rearrangement joins TRBV9 to TRBJ2-7, with 11 nucleotides matching TRBD2. V shed 0 bases and J 6 bases; nucleotides not matched to a gene: 5. This CDR3 is 15 amino acids long. CDR1 and CDR2 (germline): SGDLS, YYNGEE.

The rearrangement links TRBV6-6 to TRBJ1-2, with TRBD1 identical over 10 bases. The CDR3 runs to 13 residues. Trimming cost V 4 bases and J 8 bases; bases outside gene matches: 4. CDR1 and CDR2 (germline): MNHNY, SVGAGI (reference sequence). CDR3 nucleotides: TGTGCCAGCAGTTCGACAGGGGGCTGGGGCTACACCTTC. Protein product: CASSSTGGWGYTF.

For the CDR3, the DNA is TGTGCCAGTAGTAGATCCGGTCCTGGCAAAAACATTCAGTACTTC. It yields the protein CASSRSGPGKNIQYF. V is TRBV19 and J is TRBJ2-4; D remains unclear. The CDR3 runs to 15 residues. Germline CDR1 LNHDA, CDR2 SQIVND (reference sequence). V lost 4 bases and J 3 bases, leaving 13 bases between the germline ends.

This clone appeared once. V is TRBV4-1 and J is TRBJ1-5; D unresolved. The CDR3 is made up of 14 amino acids. Per the germline V gene, CDR1 is MGHRA and CDR2 is YSYEKL. V gave up 1 base and J gave up 6 bases, with 10 bases separating them. The CDR3 here is CASSQVVRGQPQHF. The DNA of the CDR3 is TGCGCCAGCAGCCAAGTCGTCCGGGGTCAGCCCCAGCATTTT.

This chain connects TRBV4-1 to TRBJ2-2; 7 bases fit TRBD2. The V gene's germline CDR1 is MGHRA and CDR2 YSYEKL. The CDR3 extends over 15 amino acids. J gave up 5 bases and V 3 bases, and 6 bases lay outside the gene matches. CDR3 in amino acids: CASSHVGGITGELFF. The CDR3 nucleotides read TGCGCCAGCAGCCACGTGGGGGGGATAACCGGGGAGCTGTTTTTT.

The J gene is TRBJ1-5, the V gene TRBV28, with a possible D match to TRBD1 (5 bases). The V gene's germline CDR1 is MDHEN and CDR2 SYDVKM. With 6 bases removed from V and 2 bases from J, the gap between germline ends came to 17 bases. This CDR3 region has 16 residues. CDR3 residues: CASRVHAGLGNQPQHF. The DNA for the CDR3 is TGTGCCAGCAGGGTACACGCAGGGTTAGGCAATCAGCCCCAGCATTTT.

This chain links TRBV6-5 with TRBJ2-3, with D possibly being TRBD2 (6 bases). Germline CDR1 reads MNHEY; CDR2 reads SVGAGI. The CDR3 length is 15 residues. Trimming took 8 bases from V and 5 from J, leaving 20 bases between them. The CDR3 DNA follows: TGTGCCAGCGCTGGGCGGGGTCCGGCACAAGATACGCAGTATTTT. This translates into CASAGRGPAQDTQYF.

The chain couples TRBV19 to TRBJ1-5, with a possible D match to TRBD1 (5 bases). V was clipped by 5 bases and J by 6 bases, with 11 bases between them. Germline V gene lookup returns CDR1 LNHDA and CDR2 SQIVND (reference sequence). CDR3 length equals 13 residues. The CDR3 protein is CASSARAGQPQHF. For the CDR3, the DNA is TGTGCCAGTAGTGCCAGGGCTGGTCAGCCCCAGCATTTT. Together with reference TRBV19 and TRBJ1-5, the CDR3 gives the full variable domain: DGGITQSPKYLFRKEGQNVTLSCEQNLNHDAMYWYRQDPGQGLRLIYYSQIVNDFQKGDIAEGYSVSREKKESFPLTVTSAQKNPTAFYLCASSARAGQPQHFGDGTRLSIL.

This clone occurred once. The chain joins TRBV28 to TRBJ2-2; possibly TRBD1 for D (7 bases). This CDR3 contains 15 residues. In germline, CDR1 is MDHEN, CDR2 SYDVKM. The V gene lost 3 bases and the J gene lost 4 bases, with 12 bases spanning the gap. The CDR3 spells CASSLGGQSTGELFF. CDR3 in DNA: TGTGCCAGCAGTTTGGGGGGACAGAGCACCGGGGAGCTGTTTTTT.

V is TRBV7-2 and J is TRBJ1-1; 8 bases map to TRBD1. Germline assignment: CDR1 SGHTA and CDR2 FQGNSA. V shed 5 bases and J 4 bases; nucleotides not matched to a gene: 15. This CDR3 is 17 amino acids long. CDR3 sequence (DNA): TGTGCCAGCAGCGCAGGGGGCGCAAGTCCGGGGGGCACTGAAGCTTTCTTT. It translates to CASSAGGASPGGTEAFF.

The V gene is TRBV11-2, the J gene TRBJ2-2, with a possible D match to TRBD1 (6 bases). V lost 5 bases, J lost 6 bases, and 10 bases lay in between. This CDR3 comprises 13 residues. CDR1 SGHAT and CDR2 FQNNGV come from the germline V gene. The CDR3: CASSPQGSGELFF. The CDR3, as DNA: TGTGCCAGCAGCCCGCAGGGGTCCGGGGAGCTGTTTTTT.

The chain couples TRBV29-1 to TRBJ1-4; D ambiguous. V was shortened by 6 bases and J by 6 bases, with 14 bases between the two germline ends. CDR1 is SQVTM and CDR2 is ANQGSEA in the germline V gene. This CDR3 is 13 amino acids long. The CDR3 DNA reads as TGCAGCGTCTGGACCGGCGGGGATGAAAAACTGTTTTTT. It yields the protein CSVWTGGDEKLFF.

This chain links TRBV15 with TRBJ2-1; D is unresolved. The V gene lost 1 base and the J gene lost 1 base, with 8 bases spanning the gap. Germline CDR1 LNHNV, CDR2 YYDKDF (reference sequence). This CDR3 is 15 amino acids long. The CDR3 loop reads CATSRAPNSYNEQFF. The CDR3 DNA sequence: TGTGCCACCAGCAGAGCCCCTAATTCCTACAATGAGCAGTTCTTC. Variable domain in full (rest from reference TRBV15 and TRBJ2-1): DAMVIQNPRYQVTQFGKPVTLSCSQTLNHNVMYWYQQKSSQAPKLLFHYYDKDFNNEADTPDNFQSRRPNTSFCFLDIRSPGLGDTAMYLCATSRAPNSYNEQFFGPGTRLTVL.

This chain links TRBV29-1 with TRBJ2-7; D possibly corresponds to TRBD2 (5 bases). The germline V gene has CDR1 SQVTM and CDR2 ANQGSEA. Between the trimmed V and J ends, which lost 5 bases and 0 bases, there was a span of 14 bases. This CDR3 spans 14 amino acids. The CDR3 loop reads CSVSRTGSSYEQYF. The CDR3 nucleotides read TGCAGCGTTTCTCGGACGGGGAGCTCCTACGAGCAGTACTTC.

The V and J genes are TRBV5-1 and TRBJ2-7; 8 bases are shared with TRBD1. The germline CDR1 and CDR2 sequences are SGHRS and YFSETQ. The CDR3 has 15 residues. J was trimmed by 7 bases and V by 3 bases; bases with no gene match: 12. DNA for the CDR3: TGCGCCAGCAGCTCAGAAGACAGGGGTTCATGGGAGCAGTACTTC. It is translated as CASSSEDRGSWEQYF.

The J gene is TRBJ1-1, the V gene TRBV20-1; D not certain. V lost 3 bases and J 5 bases, leaving 16 bases between the germline ends. This CDR3 is built from 14 residues. The V gene's germline CDR1 is DFQATT and CDR2 SNEGSKA (reference sequence). The CDR3 protein is CSASPTGSRTEAFF. DNA of the CDR3: TGCAGTGCTAGTCCCACCGGGTCCCGAACTGAAGCTTTCTTT.

This chain links TRBV4-3 with TRBJ1-1; no reliable D call. The CDR3 length is 14 residues. Trimming removed 4 bases from V and 2 bases from J, with 11 bases in between. Germline loops: CDR1 LGHNA, CDR2 YSLEER. CDR3 residues: CASSLGVHNTEAFF. CDR3 in DNA: TGCGCCAGCAGCCTCGGGGTTCACAACACTGAAGCTTTCTTT.

This clone was picked up a small number of times. The V and J genes are TRBV11-1 and TRBJ2-7, with unresolved D. V lost 5 bases to trimming and J lost 5 bases, with 10 bases between them. The CDR3 runs 12 residues. Germline V CDR1 and CDR2: SGHAT, FQDESV (reference sequence). CDR3 nucleotides: TGTGCCAGCAGCCTCTACCTCGACGAGCAGTACTTC. It translates to CASSLYLDEQYF.

The CDR3, as DNA: TGTGCCAGCAGTTTTTCTGGCAATCAGCCCCAGCATTTT. Encoded protein: CASSFSGNQPQHF. The chain employs TRBV28 and TRBJ1-5; D unresolved. V lost 3 bases and J 2 bases, leaving 5 bases between the germline ends. The CDR3 has 13 amino acids. The germline V gene encodes CDR1 MDHEN and CDR2 SYDVKM. The full variable domain, rest sourced from reference TRBV28 and TRBJ1-5, is DVKVTQSSRYLVKRTGEKVFLECVQDMDHENMFWYRQDPGLGLRLIYFSYDVKMKEKGDIPEGYSVSREKKERFSLILESASTNQTSMYLCASSFSGNQPQHFGDGTRLSIL.

The chain has TRBV7-2 and TRBJ1-4; 7 bases match TRBD1. There are 15 residues in the CDR3. Germline CDR1 and CDR2: SGHTA and FQGNSA. Germline trimming cut 6 bases from V and 7 bases from J; bases unmatched to any gene: 11. The CDR3 DNA sequence: TGTGCCAGCAGTCTCTTCACAGGGGTGGGTGAAAAACTGTTTTTT. This codes for CASSLFTGVGEKLFF.

The V call is TRBV4-2, the J call TRBJ2-5; D might be TRBD2 (5 bases). Germline CDR1 is LGHNA and CDR2 is YNFKEQ. V dropped 3 bases and J dropped 5 bases, with 19 bases sitting between them. The CDR3 has 16 amino acids. CDR3 region: CASSHGFGEREETQYF. CDR3 DNA: TGTGCCAGCAGCCATGGGTTTGGGGAGAGGGAGGAGACCCAGTACTTC.